These 30 T cell receptor beta chains came from one sample sequenced in a study of cytomegalovirus exposure and HLA in healthy donors. 60 Vbeta and 13 Jbeta primers were used in PCR. Data came from immunoSEQ multiplex PCR; TCRdb stores just in-frame clones and leaves some out. This table has about 200,000 clones, 80% to 85% appearing once. The sequenced sample was PBMCs. Receptor source: a woman aged 50 to 65 in good health and CMV-seropositive.

This clone was picked up a small number of times. The V call is TRBV10-3, the J call TRBJ1-4; possibly TRBD1 for D (5 bases). V dropped 6 bases and J dropped 8 bases, with 19 bases sitting between them. Germline assignment: CDR1 ENHRY and CDR2 SYGVKD. The CDR3 has 15 amino acids. The CDR3 reads CAISFTAEGREKLFF. In DNA form, the CDR3 reads TGTGCCATCAGCTTTACAGCGGAGGGGAGGGAAAAACTGTTTTTT.

This clone was seen only a few times. This chain uses TRBV28 with TRBJ2-7; 15 bases match TRBD2. From germline, CDR1 is MDHEN and CDR2 SYDVKM. This CDR3 has 15 amino acids. V was pared by 5 bases and J by 5 bases, with 4 bases of the junction left unmatched. The CDR3 loop reads CASSRTSGRAHEQYF. DNA of the CDR3: TGTGCCAGCAGTCGGACTAGCGGGAGGGCCCACGAGCAGTACTTC. Supplemented by reference TRBV28 and TRBJ2-7, the full variable domain reads DVKVTQSSRYLVKRTGEKVFLECVQDMDHENMFWYRQDPGLGLRLIYFSYDVKMKEKGDIPEGYSVSREKKERFSLILESASTNQTSMYLCASSRTSGRAHEQYFGPGTRLTVT.

About this clone itself: The junction departs from germline at one end; a sequencing error may be responsible. This sample also contains other DNA sequences that code for the same CDR3. The chain uses TRBV28 and TRBJ1-1; possible D gene TRBD1, 6 bases. The germline V gene encodes CDR1 MDHEN and CDR2 SYDVKM. The CDR3 extends over 15 amino acids. CDR3 amino acids: CASSPPWQGNTEAFF. CDR3 coding DNA: TGTGCCAGCAGTCCCCCGTGGCAGGGGAACACTGAAGCCTTCTTT. Variable domain in full (rest from reference TRBV28 and TRBJ1-1): DVKVTQSSRYLVKRTGEKVFLECVQDMDHENMFWYRQDPGLGLRLIYFSYDVKMKEKGDIPEGYSVSREKKERFSLILESASTNQTSMYLCASSPPWQGNTEAFFGQGTRLTVV.

This clone was counted only a few times. The chain uses TRBV5-4 and TRBJ1-1; the D is unclear. The CDR3 has 14 residues. CDR1 is SGHNT and CDR2 is YYREEE in the germline V gene (reference sequence). V was cut by 3 bases and J by 1 base, with 10 bases left in between. In nucleotides, the CDR3 is TGTGCCAGCAGCTCCGATGGAGGGAACACTGAAGCTTTCTTT. This codes for CASSSDGGNTEAFF.

V is TRBV2 and J is TRBJ1-2; D not certain. This CDR3 contains 14 residues. The V end lost 6 bases, the J end lost 8 bases, and 19 bases lay between the germline ends. From germline, CDR1 is SNHLY and CDR2 FYNNEI. CDR3 amino acids: CASSYSMGGSGYTF. The DNA for the CDR3 is TGTGCCAGCAGCTATTCTATGGGAGGGAGCGGCTACACCTTC.

The chain links TRBV10-1 to TRBJ2-1; D may be TRBD1 (5 bases). The CDR3 has 16 residues. Trimming left V 0 bases short and J 9 bases short, with 18 bases between. Germline V gene sequence: CDR1 WNHNN, CDR2 SYGVQD (reference sequence). The CDR3 here is CASSESSVGRQSEQFF. Here the CDR3 DNA reads TGCGCCAGCAGTGAGTCGAGTGTGGGGCGCCAGAGTGAGCAGTTCTTC.

The V call is TRBV5-6, the J call TRBJ2-7, with D tentatively TRBD2 (5 bases). The CDR3 is 14 amino acids. V lost 0 bases and J lost 2, with 9 bases in between. CDR1 SGHDT and CDR2 YYEEEE come from the germline V gene. In DNA, the CDR3 is TGTGCCAGCAGCTTGGACGGGGTTGCCTACGAGCAGTACTTC. Amino acid sequence: CASSLDGVAYEQYF.

V gene TRBV6-5 combines with J gene TRBJ1-1, with D uncertain. This CDR3 region has 13 residues. V lost 4 bases and J lost 6, with 12 bases in between. Germline values: CDR1 MNHEY, CDR2 SVGAGI. This CDR3 is CASSSLGGSEAFF. For the CDR3, the DNA is TGTGCCAGCAGTTCCCTTGGAGGCTCTGAAGCTTTCTTT.

This clone was seen once. The chain couples TRBV4-2 to TRBJ2-3, with 13 nucleotides matching TRBD2. CDR1 is LGHNA and CDR2 is YNFKEQ in the germline V gene. The CDR3 extends over 19 amino acids. V shed 0 bases, J shed 2 bases, and the junction held 8 bases outside the gene matches. The CDR3 protein is CASSQESSGLAGYTDTQYF. The CDR3 DNA sequence: TGTGCCAGCAGCCAAGAGTCTTCGGGACTAGCGGGATACACAGATACGCAGTATTTT.

The rearrangement links TRBV11-2 to TRBJ2-5; no reliable D call. CDR1 SGHAT and CDR2 FQNNGV come from the germline V gene. V was shortened by 5 bases and J by 1 base, with 2 bases between the two germline ends. The CDR3 totals 11 residues. Written as DNA, the CDR3 is TGTGCCAGCAGCCTCCAAGAGACCCAGTACTTC. It codes for CASSLQETQYF.

The chain combines TRBV6-5 with TRBJ2-1; 9 bases are a match to TRBD1. J gave up 2 bases and V 5 bases, and 1 base lay outside the gene matches. The CDR3 contains 14 residues. Germline CDR1 and CDR2: MNHEY and SVGAGI. The CDR3 loop is CASSRQGAYNEQFF. In DNA, the CDR3 is TGTGCCAGCAGTAGACAGGGGGCCTACAATGAGCAGTTCTTC.

This chain joins TRBV5-1 and TRBJ2-2, with D possibly matching TRBD1 (7 bases). The ends were cut back, 2 bases at V and 0 bases at J, with 14 bases in the middle. Germline loops: CDR1 SGHRS, CDR2 YFSETQ. The CDR3 sequence is 17 residues long. The CDR3 DNA is TGCGCCAGCAGCTTTGGGGGGACAGCGTCGAACACCGGGGAGCTGTTTTTT. Amino acid sequence: CASSFGGTASNTGELFF.

The genes are TRBV2 and TRBJ1-1, with D uncertain. Germline values: CDR1 SNHLY, CDR2 FYNNEI. The CDR3 has 14 amino acids. V was cut by 4 bases and J by 3 bases, with 12 bases left in between. The CDR3 DNA sequence: TGTGCCAGCAGTGTGGGAGCGTGGGACACTGAAGCTTTCTTT. Translation gives CASSVGAWDTEAFF. The entire variable domain, with the rest obtained from reference TRBV2 and TRBJ1-1, is as follows: EPEVTQTPSHQVTQMGQEVILRCVPISNHLYFYWYRQILGQKVEFLVSFYNNEISEKSEIFDDQFSVERPDGSNFTLKIRSTKLEDSAMYFCASSVGAWDTEAFFGQGTRLTVV.

This chain joins TRBV27 and TRBJ2-3, with D uncertain. Per germline, CDR1 MNHEY and CDR2 SMNVEV (reference sequence). CDR3 size: 13 residues. Trimming left V 3 bases short and J 2 bases short, with 6 bases between. In DNA, the CDR3 is TGTGCCAGCAGTTTTTCTCTCACAGATACGCAGTATTTT. This sequence encodes CASSFSLTDTQYF.

The rearrangement uses TRBV5-1 and TRBJ2-5, with 7 bases fitting TRBD1. CDR1 is SGHRS and CDR2 is YFSETQ in the germline V gene. The CDR3 consists of 17 residues. Trimming took 5 bases from V and 4 from J; bases not matched to a gene: 17. In nucleotides, the CDR3 is TGCGCCAGCAGAGGCGACAGGGCATTGTCGGGTTTAGAGACCCAGTACTTC. The encoded protein is CASRGDRALSGLETQYF. The entire variable domain, with the rest obtained from reference TRBV5-1 and TRBJ2-5, is as follows: KAGVTQTPRYLIKTRGQQVTLSCSPISGHRSVSWYQQTPGQGLQFLFEYFSETQRNKGNFPGRFSGRQFSNSRSEMNVSTLELGDSALYLCASRGDRALSGLETQYFGPGTRLLVL.

J is TRBJ1-6 and V is TRBV27; no firm D call. V lost 7 bases to trimming and J lost 5 bases, with 12 bases between them. The CDR3 contains 14 residues. Germline CDR1 and CDR2: MNHEY and SMNVEV (reference sequence). The chain's CDR3 is CASMNRHNNSPLHF. DNA for the CDR3: TGTGCCAGCATGAACAGACACAATAATTCACCCCTCCACTTT.

The V gene is TRBV5-1, the J gene TRBJ1-3; no definite D call. CDR1 SGHRS and CDR2 YFSETQ come from the germline V gene. Trimming removed 4 bases from V and 4 bases from J, with 18 bases in between. This CDR3 contains 16 residues. The CDR3 DNA reads TGCGCCAGCAGCCCCCTAGCGGCGGGCACCGGAAACACCATATATTTT. It specifies CASSPLAAGTGNTIYF.

The CDR3 region has the DNA TGTGCCAGCAGTGAGGAGGGCTACGAGCAGTACTTC. This translates into CASSEEGYEQYF. The gene calls are TRBV2 and TRBJ2-7, with D possibly being TRBD2 (6 bases). Germline CDR1 SNHLY, CDR2 FYNNEI. The CDR3 sequence is 12 residues long. V dropped 3 bases and J dropped 3 bases, with 6 bases sitting between them.

This chain connects TRBV4-3 to TRBJ2-6, with TRBD1 identical over 11 bases. Germline V CDR1 and CDR2: LGHNA, YSLEER. The CDR3 runs to 18 residues. J gave up 0 bases and V 1 base, and 2 bases lay outside the gene matches. The CDR3 sequence is CASSQVGQGASGANVLTF. The DNA of the CDR3 is TGCGCCAGCAGCCAAGTTGGACAGGGGGCCTCTGGGGCCAACGTCCTGACTTTC.

The chain combines TRBV7-9 with TRBJ2-3; no clear D. Germline assignment: CDR1 SEHNR and CDR2 FQNEAQ (reference sequence). V lost 2 bases to trimming and J lost 4 bases, with 7 bases between them. The CDR3 is 13 residues long. CDR3 bases: TGTGCCAGCAGCTTAATGCCGGCAGATACGCAGTATTTT. Protein: CASSLMPADTQYF.

The chain links TRBV10-3 to TRBJ1-2, with 9 bases aligning to TRBD1. Unmatched junction bases numbered 5, after V lost 2 bases and J lost 7 bases. CDR3 length: 14 amino acids. Germline values: CDR1 ENHRY, CDR2 SYGVKD. CDR3 residues: CAISEGTGGFGYTF. The DNA for the CDR3 is TGTGCCATCAGTGAGGGAACAGGGGGCTTTGGCTACACCTTC.

V and J are TRBV28 and TRBJ2-1; maybe TRBD2 (5 bases). This CDR3 region has 14 residues. The V gene's germline CDR1 is MDHEN and CDR2 SYDVKM. The V gene lost 2 bases and the J gene lost 12 bases, with 17 bases spanning the gap. The CDR3 region is CASSLGVQFAGQFF. The CDR3 nucleotides read TGTGCCAGCAGTTTAGGGGTTCAATTCGCGGGGCAGTTCTTC.

V and J are TRBV19 and TRBJ2-5; 12 nucleotides align to TRBD2. The end of the DNA is better explained by TRBJ2-7, so the J call may be wrong. This CDR3 region has 15 residues. From germline, CDR1 is LNHDA and CDR2 SQIVND (reference sequence). The CDR3 region has the DNA TGTGCCAGTAGCCCCACTAGCGGGGGGCGCTACGAGCAGTACTTC. This encodes CASSPTSGGRYEQYF.

This chain uses TRBV28 with TRBJ1-2; D is possibly TRBD1 (6 bases). In germline, CDR1 is MDHEN, CDR2 SYDVKM. The CDR3 runs to 12 residues. Trimming stripped 6 bases from V and 12 bases from J, with 17 bases between. The CDR3 region is CASSHQQGADTF. The CDR3 region has the DNA TGTGCCAGCAGCCACCAACAGGGTGCAGACACCTTC.

This clone showed up just once. The rearrangement joins TRBV2 to TRBJ2-2, with 7 nucleotides matching TRBD2. V lost 7 bases and J lost 2; bases outside the gene matches: 7. The CDR3 contains 15 residues. Germline-derived CDR1 and CDR2 are SNHLY and FYNNEI. Here the CDR3 reads CASKPLATNTGELFF. The CDR3 DNA follows: TGTGCCAGCAAACCACTAGCGACAAACACCGGGGAGCTGTTTTTT.

The chain combines TRBV6-1 with TRBJ2-1; 9 bases match TRBD2. The V gene end was trimmed by 6 bases and the J gene end by 4 bases; junction bases not matched to a gene: 7. The CDR3 runs 15 residues. Per germline, CDR1 MNHNS and CDR2 SASEGT. CDR3 bases: TGTGCCAGCAGGCTGCGGGAGGGCCGGTACAATGAGCAGTTCTTC. Protein product: CASRLREGRYNEQFF.

The V and J genes are TRBV6-5 and TRBJ2-1; 15 bases align to TRBD2. The CDR3 spans 13 residues. The V gene's germline CDR1 is MNHEY and CDR2 SVGAGI. V was clipped by 9 bases and J by 11 bases; unmatched bases: 5. The CDR3 sequence: CASGLAGGQKQFF. DNA for the CDR3: TGTGCCAGTGGACTAGCGGGGGGGCAGAAGCAGTTCTTC.

The chain couples TRBV6-1 to TRBJ2-7; 8 bases are a match to TRBD1. Trimming removed 7 bases from V and 4 bases from J; junction bases left unmatched: 9. In germline, CDR1 is MNHNS, CDR2 SASEGT. The CDR3 contains 14 residues. CDR3 sequence reads: CASNIDRGVYEQYF. The CDR3 bases are TGTGCCAGCAACATAGACAGGGGTGTTTACGAGCAGTACTTC.

This rearrangement joins TRBV5-8 to TRBJ2-6; D possibly corresponds to TRBD2 (6 bases). This CDR3 has 18 residues. CDR1 and CDR2 from the germline V gene are SGHTS and YDEGEE. V was pared by 0 bases and J by 4 bases, with 17 bases between. The CDR3 protein is CASSLEEWGGVGANVLTF. In DNA form, the CDR3 reads TGTGCCAGCAGCTTGGAAGAGTGGGGCGGGGTCGGGGCCAACGTCCTGACTTTC.

This clone was observed a handful of times. CDR3 in DNA: TGTGCCAGCAGCTTAGAGTGGGGGGTTGGGGCCAACGTCCTGACTTTC. Protein product: CASSLEWGVGANVLTF. V is TRBV7-6 and J is TRBJ2-6; TRBD2 might be the D (6 bases). The CDR3 contains 16 residues. Germline-derived CDR1 and CDR2 are SGHVS and FNYEAQ. Trimming pared 1 base from V and 3 bases from J, leaving 10 bases between.